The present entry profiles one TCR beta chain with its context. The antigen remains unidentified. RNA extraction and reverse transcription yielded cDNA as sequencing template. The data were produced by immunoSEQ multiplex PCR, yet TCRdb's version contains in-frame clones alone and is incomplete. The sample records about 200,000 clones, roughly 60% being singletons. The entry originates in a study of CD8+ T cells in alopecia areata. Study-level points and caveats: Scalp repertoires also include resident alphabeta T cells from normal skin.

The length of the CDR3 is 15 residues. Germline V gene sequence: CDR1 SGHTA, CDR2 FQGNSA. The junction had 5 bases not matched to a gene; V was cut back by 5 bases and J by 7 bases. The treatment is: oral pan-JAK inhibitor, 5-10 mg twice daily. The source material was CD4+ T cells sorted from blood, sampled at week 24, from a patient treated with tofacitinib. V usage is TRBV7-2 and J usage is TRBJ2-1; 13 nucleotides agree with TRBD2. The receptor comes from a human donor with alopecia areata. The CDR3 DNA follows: TGTGCCAGCAGCCTCACTAGCGGGGGGGCGAATGAGCAGTTCTTC. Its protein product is CASSLTSGGANEQFF.